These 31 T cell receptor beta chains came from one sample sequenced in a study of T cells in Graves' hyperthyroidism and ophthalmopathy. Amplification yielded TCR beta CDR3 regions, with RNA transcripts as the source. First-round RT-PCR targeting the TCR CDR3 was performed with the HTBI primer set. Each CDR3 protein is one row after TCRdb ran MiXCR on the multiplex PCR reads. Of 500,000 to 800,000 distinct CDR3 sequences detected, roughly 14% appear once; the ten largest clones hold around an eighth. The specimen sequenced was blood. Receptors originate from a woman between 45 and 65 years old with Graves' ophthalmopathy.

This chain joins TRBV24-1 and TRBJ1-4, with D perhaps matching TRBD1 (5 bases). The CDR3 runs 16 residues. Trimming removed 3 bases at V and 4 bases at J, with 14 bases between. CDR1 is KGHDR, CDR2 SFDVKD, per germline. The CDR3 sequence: CATSDRRGDGNEKLFF. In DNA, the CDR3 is TGTGCCACCAGTGATAGGAGGGGTGATGGTAATGAAAAACTGTTTTTT.

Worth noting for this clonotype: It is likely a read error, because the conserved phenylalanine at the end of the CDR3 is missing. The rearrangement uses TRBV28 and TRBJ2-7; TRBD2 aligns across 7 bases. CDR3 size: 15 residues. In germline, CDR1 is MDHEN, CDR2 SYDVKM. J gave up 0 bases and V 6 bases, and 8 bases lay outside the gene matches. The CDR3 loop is CASRLRRGISYEQYL. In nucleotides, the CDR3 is TGTGCCAGCAGGTTACGGCGGGGGATCTCCTACGAGCAGTACCTC.

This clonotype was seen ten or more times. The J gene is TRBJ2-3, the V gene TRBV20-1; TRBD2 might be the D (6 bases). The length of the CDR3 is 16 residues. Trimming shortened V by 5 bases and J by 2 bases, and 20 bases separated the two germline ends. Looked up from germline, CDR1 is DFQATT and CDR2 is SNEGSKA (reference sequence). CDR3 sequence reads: CSASTFTGRVTDTQYF. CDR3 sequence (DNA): TGCAGTGCTTCAACCTTCACCGGGAGAGTCACAGATACGCAGTATTTT.

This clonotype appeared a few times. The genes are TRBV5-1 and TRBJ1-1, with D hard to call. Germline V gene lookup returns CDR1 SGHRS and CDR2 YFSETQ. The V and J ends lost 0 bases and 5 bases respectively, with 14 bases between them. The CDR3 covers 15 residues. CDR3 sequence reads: CASSLGLGVRTEAFF. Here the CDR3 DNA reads TGCGCCAGCAGCTTGGGTCTGGGAGTGAGAACTGAAGCTTTCTTT.

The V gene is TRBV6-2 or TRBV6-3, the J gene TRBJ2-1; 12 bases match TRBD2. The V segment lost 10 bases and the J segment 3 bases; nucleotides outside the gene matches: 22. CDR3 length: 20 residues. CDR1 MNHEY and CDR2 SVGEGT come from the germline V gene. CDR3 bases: TGTGCCACCGACCGGGGTTTTGGACTAGCGGGATCAAGGGTCTACAATGAGCAGTTCTTC. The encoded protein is CATDRGFGLAGSRVYNEQFF.

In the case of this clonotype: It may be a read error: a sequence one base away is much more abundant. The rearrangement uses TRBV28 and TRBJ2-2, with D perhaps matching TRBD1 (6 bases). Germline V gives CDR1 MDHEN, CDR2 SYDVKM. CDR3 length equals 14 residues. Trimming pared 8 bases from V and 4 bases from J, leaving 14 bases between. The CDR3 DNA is TGTGCCAGCGTAGTAGGGACATTCACCGGGGAGCTGTTTTTT. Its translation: CASVVGTFTGELFF.

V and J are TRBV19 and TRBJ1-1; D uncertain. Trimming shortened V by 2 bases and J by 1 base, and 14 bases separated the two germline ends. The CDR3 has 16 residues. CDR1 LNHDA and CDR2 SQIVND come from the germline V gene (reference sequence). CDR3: CASSIRMGGWNTEAFF. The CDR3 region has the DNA TGTGCCAGTAGTATACGCATGGGAGGGTGGAACACTGAAGCTTTCTTT.

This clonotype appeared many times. CDR3 residues: CASSLRWDRVGYNEQFF. The CDR3 DNA reads TGTGCCAGCAGCTTACGGTGGGACAGGGTGGGCTACAATGAGCAGTTCTTC. This chain connects TRBV7-2 to TRBJ2-1, with 9 bases that match TRBD1. This CDR3 is 17 amino acids long. Germline V gives CDR1 SGHTA, CDR2 FQGNSA. After removal of 2 bases from V and 3 bases from J, the junction contained 8 bases not matched to a gene.

The CDR3 spells CASQLATSTDTQYF. The CDR3 region has the DNA TGTGCCTCCCAACTAGCGACTAGCACAGATACGCAGTATTTT. The V call is TRBV30, the J call TRBJ2-3; 7 bases are a match to TRBD2. The trim removed 7 bases at V and 0 bases at J, leaving 7 bases unmatched. This CDR3 has 14 residues. Germline V CDR1 and CDR2: GTSNPN, SVGIG (reference sequence).

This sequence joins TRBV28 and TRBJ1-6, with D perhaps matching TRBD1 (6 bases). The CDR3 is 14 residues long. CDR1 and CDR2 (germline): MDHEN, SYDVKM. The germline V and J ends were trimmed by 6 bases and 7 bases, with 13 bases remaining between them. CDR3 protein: CASSSGETNSPLHF. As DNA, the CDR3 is TGTGCCAGCAGCTCAGGGGAGACGAATTCACCCCTCCACTTT.

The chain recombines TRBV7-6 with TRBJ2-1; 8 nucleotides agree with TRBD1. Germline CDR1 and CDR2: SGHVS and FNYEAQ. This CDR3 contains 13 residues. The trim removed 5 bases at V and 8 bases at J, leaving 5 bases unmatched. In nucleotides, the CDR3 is TGTGCCAGCAGCCCAAACAGGGGGGATGAGCAGTTCTTC. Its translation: CASSPNRGDEQFF.

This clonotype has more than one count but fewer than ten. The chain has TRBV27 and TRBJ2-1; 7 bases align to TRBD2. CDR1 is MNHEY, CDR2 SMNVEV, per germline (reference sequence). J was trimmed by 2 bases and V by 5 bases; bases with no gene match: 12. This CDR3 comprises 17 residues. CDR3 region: CASSPSPPAGPYNEQFF. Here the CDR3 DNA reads TGTGCCAGCAGTCCTTCCCCCCCAGCGGGACCCTACAATGAGCAGTTCTTC.

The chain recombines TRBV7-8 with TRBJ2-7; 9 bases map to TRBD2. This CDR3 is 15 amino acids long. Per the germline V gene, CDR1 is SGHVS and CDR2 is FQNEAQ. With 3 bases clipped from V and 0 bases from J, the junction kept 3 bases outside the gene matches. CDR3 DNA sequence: TGTGCCAGCAGCTTTTATAGCGGGAGCTCCTACGAGCAGTACTTC. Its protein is CASSFYSGSSYEQYF.

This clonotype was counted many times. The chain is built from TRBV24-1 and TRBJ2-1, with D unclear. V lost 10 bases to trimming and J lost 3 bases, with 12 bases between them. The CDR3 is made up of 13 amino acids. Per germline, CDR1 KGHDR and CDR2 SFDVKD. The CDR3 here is CATSGLFYNEQFF. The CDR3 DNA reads TGTGCCACTTCAGGTTTATTCTACAATGAGCAGTTCTTC.

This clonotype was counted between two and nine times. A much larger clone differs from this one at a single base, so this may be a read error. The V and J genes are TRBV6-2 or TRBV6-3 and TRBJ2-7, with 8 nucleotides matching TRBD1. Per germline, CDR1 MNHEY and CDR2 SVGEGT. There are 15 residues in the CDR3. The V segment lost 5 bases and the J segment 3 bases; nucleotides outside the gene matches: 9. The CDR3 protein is CASSHAGTGNYEQYF. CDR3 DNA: TGTGCCAGCAGTCACGCCGGGACAGGTAACTACGAGCAGTACTTC.

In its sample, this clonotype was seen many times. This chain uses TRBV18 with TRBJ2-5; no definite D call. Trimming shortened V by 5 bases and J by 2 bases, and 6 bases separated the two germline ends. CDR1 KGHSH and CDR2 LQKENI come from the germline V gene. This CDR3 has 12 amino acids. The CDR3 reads CASSAAQETQYF. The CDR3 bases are TGTGCCAGCTCAGCAGCGCAAGAGACCCAGTACTTC.

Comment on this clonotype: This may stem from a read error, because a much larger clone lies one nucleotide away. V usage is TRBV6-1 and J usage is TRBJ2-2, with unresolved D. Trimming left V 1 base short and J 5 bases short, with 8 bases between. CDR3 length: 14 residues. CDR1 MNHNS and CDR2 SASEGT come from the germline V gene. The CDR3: CASSEGFGTGELFF. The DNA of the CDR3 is TGTGCCAGCAGTGAAGGTTTTGGGACCGGGGAGCTGTTTTTT.

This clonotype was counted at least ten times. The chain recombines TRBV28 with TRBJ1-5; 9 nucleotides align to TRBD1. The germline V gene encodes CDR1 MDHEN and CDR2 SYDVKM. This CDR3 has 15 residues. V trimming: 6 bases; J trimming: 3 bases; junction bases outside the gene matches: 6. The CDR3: CASRRTGVFNQPQHF. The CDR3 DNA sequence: TGTGCCAGCAGACGGACAGGGGTTTTCAATCAGCCCCAGCATTTT. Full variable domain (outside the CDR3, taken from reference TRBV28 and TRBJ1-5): DVKVTQSSRYLVKRTGEKVFLECVQDMDHENMFWYRQDPGLGLRLIYFSYDVKMKEKGDIPEGYSVSREKKERFSLILESASTNQTSMYLCASRRTGVFNQPQHFGDGTRLSIL.

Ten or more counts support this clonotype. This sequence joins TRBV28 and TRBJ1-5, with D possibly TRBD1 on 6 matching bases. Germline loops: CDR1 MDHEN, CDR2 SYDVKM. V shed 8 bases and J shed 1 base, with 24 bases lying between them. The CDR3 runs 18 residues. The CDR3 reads CASVEGESWFSSNQPQHF. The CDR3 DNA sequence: TGTGCCAGCGTTGAGGGGGAGAGCTGGTTTTCGAGCAATCAGCCCCAGCATTTT. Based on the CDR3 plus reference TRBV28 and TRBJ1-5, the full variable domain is DVKVTQSSRYLVKRTGEKVFLECVQDMDHENMFWYRQDPGLGLRLIYFSYDVKMKEKGDIPEGYSVSREKKERFSLILESASTNQTSMYLCASVEGESWFSSNQPQHFGDGTRLSIL.

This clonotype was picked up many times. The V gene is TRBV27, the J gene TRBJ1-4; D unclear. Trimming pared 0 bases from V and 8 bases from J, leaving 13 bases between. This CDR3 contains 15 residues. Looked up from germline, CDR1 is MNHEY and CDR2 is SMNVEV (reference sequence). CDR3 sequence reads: CASSLSPGQQEKLFF. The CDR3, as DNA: TGTGCCAGCAGTTTATCGCCAGGCCAACAGGAAAAACTGTTTTTT.

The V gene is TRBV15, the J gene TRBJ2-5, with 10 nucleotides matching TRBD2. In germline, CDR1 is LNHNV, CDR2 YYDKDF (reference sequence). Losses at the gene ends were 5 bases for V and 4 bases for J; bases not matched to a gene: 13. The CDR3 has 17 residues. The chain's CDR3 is CATSAVNSGRAAETQYF. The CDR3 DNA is TGTGCCACCAGCGCAGTCAACAGCGGGAGGGCCGCAGAGACCCAGTACTTC.

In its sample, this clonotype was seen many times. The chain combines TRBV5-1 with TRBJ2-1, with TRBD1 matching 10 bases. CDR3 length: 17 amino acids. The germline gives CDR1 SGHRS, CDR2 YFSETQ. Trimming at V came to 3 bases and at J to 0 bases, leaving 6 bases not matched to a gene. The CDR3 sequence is CASSYRTGGFSYNEQFF. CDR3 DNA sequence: TGCGCCAGCAGCTATAGGACAGGGGGGTTCTCCTACAATGAGCAGTTCTTC.

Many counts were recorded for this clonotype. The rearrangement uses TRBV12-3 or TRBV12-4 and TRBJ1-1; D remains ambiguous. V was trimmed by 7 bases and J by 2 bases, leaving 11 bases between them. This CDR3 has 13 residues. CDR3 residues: CASILQVNTEAFF. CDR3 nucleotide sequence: TGTGCCAGCATTCTCCAGGTAAACACTGAAGCTTTCTTT.

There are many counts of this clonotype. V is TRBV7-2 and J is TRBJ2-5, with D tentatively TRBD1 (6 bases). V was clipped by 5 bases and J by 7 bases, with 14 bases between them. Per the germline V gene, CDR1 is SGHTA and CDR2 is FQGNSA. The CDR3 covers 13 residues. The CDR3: CASSNRERGTQYF. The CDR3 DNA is TGTGCCAGCAGCAACAGGGAGCGCGGGACCCAGTACTTC.

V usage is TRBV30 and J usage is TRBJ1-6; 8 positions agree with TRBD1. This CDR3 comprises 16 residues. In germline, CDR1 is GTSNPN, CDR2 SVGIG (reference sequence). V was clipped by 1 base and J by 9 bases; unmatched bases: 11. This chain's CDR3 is CAWSGTRGLNGSPLHF. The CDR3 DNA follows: TGTGCCTGGAGTGGGACCAGGGGGCTAAATGGTTCACCCCTCCACTTT. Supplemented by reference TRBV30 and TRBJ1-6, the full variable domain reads SQTIHQWPATLVQPVGSPLSLECTVEGTSNPNLYWYRQAAGRGLQLLFYSVGIGQISSEVPQNLSASRPQDRQFILSSKKLLLSDSGFYLCAWSGTRGLNGSPLHFGNGTRLTVT.

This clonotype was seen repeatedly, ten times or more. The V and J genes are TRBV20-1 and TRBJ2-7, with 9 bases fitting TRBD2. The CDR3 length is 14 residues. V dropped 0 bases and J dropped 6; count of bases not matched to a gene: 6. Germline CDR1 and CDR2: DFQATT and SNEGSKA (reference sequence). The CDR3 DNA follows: TGCAGTGCTAGAGAGGCTAGCGGGATTGGCGAGCAGTACTTC. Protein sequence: CSAREASGIGEQYF.

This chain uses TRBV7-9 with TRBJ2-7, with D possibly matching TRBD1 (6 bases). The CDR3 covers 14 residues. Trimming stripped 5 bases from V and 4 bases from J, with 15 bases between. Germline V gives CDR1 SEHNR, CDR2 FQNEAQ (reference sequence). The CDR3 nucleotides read TGTGCCAGCAGCCCAGTGGGGGCCGGGTACGAGCAGTACTTC. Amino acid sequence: CASSPVGAGYEQYF.

The CDR3 protein is CASSGGLAVNEQFF. As DNA, the CDR3 is TGTGCCAGCAGCGGCGGACTAGCGGTTAATGAGCAGTTCTTC. The rearrangement links TRBV9 to TRBJ2-1; TRBD2 aligns across 10 bases. The CDR3 sequence is 14 residues long. The germline V gene has CDR1 SGDLS and CDR2 YYNGEE. V shed 3 bases and J 7 bases; nucleotides not matched to a gene: 4.

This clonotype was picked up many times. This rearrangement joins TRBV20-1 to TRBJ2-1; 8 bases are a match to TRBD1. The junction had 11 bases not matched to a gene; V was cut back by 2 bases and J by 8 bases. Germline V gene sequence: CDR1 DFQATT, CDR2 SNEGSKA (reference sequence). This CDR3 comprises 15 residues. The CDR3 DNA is TGCAGTGCTAGACACCGGACAGGGTCCGTAGATGAGCAGTTCTTC. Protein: CSARHRTGSVDEQFF.

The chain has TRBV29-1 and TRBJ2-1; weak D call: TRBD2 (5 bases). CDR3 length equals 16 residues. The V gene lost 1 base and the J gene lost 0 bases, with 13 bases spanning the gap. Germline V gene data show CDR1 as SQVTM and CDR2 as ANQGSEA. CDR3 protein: CSVEGYRAVSYNEQFF. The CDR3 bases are TGCAGCGTTGAAGGCTACAGAGCGGTCTCCTACAATGAGCAGTTCTTC.

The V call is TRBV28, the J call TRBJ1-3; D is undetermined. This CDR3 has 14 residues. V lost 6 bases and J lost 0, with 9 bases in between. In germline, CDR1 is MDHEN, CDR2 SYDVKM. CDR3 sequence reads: CASRTTNSGNTIYF. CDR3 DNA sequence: TGTGCCAGCAGAACGACAAACTCTGGAAACACCATATATTTT.